These 22 T cell receptor beta chains were sequenced from one sample in a study of T cells after yellow fever vaccination. TCRdb re-derived calls from the 5' RACE reads in MiXCR, one entry per CDR3 protein. The sample holds 300,000 to 350,000 distinct CDR3 sequences; about 10% are singletons and the top ten take about 3.3%. The sample was CD4+ T cells sorted from PBMCs, taken 45 days after the yellow fever booster vaccination. The receptors derive from a man aged 18 to 29 who received the YFV17D yellow fever vaccine.

This clonotype was seen repeatedly, ten times or more. The V gene is TRBV6-6, the J gene TRBJ1-3, with a possible D match to TRBD1 (5 bases). The ends were cut back, 4 bases at V and 0 bases at J, with 13 bases in the middle. The germline CDR1 and CDR2 sequences are MNHNY and SVGAGI (reference sequence). CDR3 length: 16 residues. The CDR3 DNA reads as TGTGCCAGCAGTTCCCAGACGGGGCACTCTGGAAACACCATATATTTT. Encoded protein: CASSSQTGHSGNTIYF.

The chain recombines TRBV27 with TRBJ1-6; the D gene is possibly TRBD1 (5 bases). V lost 3 bases, J lost 6 bases, and 9 bases lay in between. Germline V gives CDR1 MNHEY, CDR2 SMNVEV (reference sequence). The CDR3 runs to 14 residues. As DNA, the CDR3 is TGTGCCAGCAGTTTGGGACGGGCTAATTCACCCCTCCACTTT. Protein product: CASSLGRANSPLHF.

The chain joins TRBV18 to TRBJ2-7; 9 bases map to TRBD2. J was trimmed by 2 bases and V by 4 bases; bases with no gene match: 6. The CDR3 runs 15 residues. Germline V gene sequence: CDR1 KGHSH, CDR2 LQKENI. The CDR3 sequence is CASSLRLAGTYEQYV. CDR3 sequence (DNA): TGTGCCAGCTCACTGCGGCTAGCGGGGACCTACGAGCAGTACGTC.

This clonotype was picked up a small number of times. The chain couples TRBV10-2 to TRBJ2-3, with TRBD2 matching 9 bases. Germline V gene data show CDR1 as WSHSY and CDR2 as SAAADI. The CDR3 is made up of 15 amino acids. V lost 2 bases and J lost 5; bases outside the gene matches: 5. In nucleotides, the CDR3 is TGCGCCAGCAGTGAGCCGGCTAGCGGGAAAGATACGCAGTATTTT. Translated: CASSEPASGKDTQYF.

The genes are TRBV20-1 and TRBJ2-5; 11 bases are shared with TRBD1. The V and J ends lost 6 bases and 4 bases, in that order; junction bases with no gene match: 7. The germline V gene has CDR1 DFQATT and CDR2 SNEGSKA (reference sequence). The CDR3 runs to 14 residues. This CDR3 is CSATRTGGRETQYF. The CDR3, as DNA: TGCAGTGCAACCCGGACAGGGGGCCGAGAGACCCAGTACTTC.

This clonotype has only a few counts. This chain joins TRBV6-2 or TRBV6-3 and TRBJ2-5; 8 bases fit TRBD2. Trimming removed 2 bases from V and 5 bases from J; junction bases left unmatched: 7. The germline gives CDR1 MNHEY, CDR2 SVGEGT. The CDR3 is 15 amino acids. The CDR3 nucleotides are TGTGCCAGCAGTTACCCCAGCGGGGGTTTGGAGACCCAGTACTTC. Translated: CASSYPSGGLETQYF.

This clonotype occurred a few times. The chain couples TRBV5-1 to TRBJ1-4, with D unclear. There are 15 residues in the CDR3. The germline V and J ends were trimmed by 4 bases and 4 bases, with 14 bases remaining between them. Germline CDR1 and CDR2: SGHRS and YFSETQ. The CDR3 bases are TGCGCCAGCAGCCCGGATGGACGGAGTAATGAAAAACTGTTTTTT. It encodes CASSPDGRSNEKLFF. The full variable domain, in which reference TRBV5-1 and TRBJ1-4 provide the parts outside the CDR3, is KAGVTQTPRYLIKTRGQQVTLSCSPISGHRSVSWYQQTPGQGLQFLFEYFSETQRNKGNFPGRFSGRQFSNSRSEMNVSTLELGDSALYLCASSPDGRSNEKLFFGSGTQLSVL.

This clonotype was detected many times. This rearrangement joins TRBV29-1 to TRBJ2-5; D call uncertain. The CDR3 extends over 10 amino acids. Germline V gene sequence: CDR1 SQVTM, CDR2 ANQGSEA. The CDR3 sequence: CSTAQETQYF. The CDR3 DNA reads as TGCAGTACAGCTCAAGAGACCCAGTACTTC. Based on the CDR3 plus reference TRBV29-1 and TRBJ2-5, the full variable domain is SAVISQKPSRDICQRGTSLTIQCQVDSQVTMMFWYRQQPGQSLTLIATANQGSEATYESGFVIDKFPISRPNLTFSTLTVSNMSPEDSSIYLCSTAQETQYFGPGTRLLVL.

This clonotype was found many times. V gene TRBV10-3 combines with J gene TRBJ2-5, with D possibly TRBD2 on 6 matching bases. Germline loops: CDR1 ENHRY, CDR2 SYGVKD. This CDR3 has 16 amino acids. Trimming shortened V by 0 bases and J by 2 bases, and 13 bases separated the two germline ends. In DNA form, the CDR3 reads TGTGCCATCAGTGAGTCGGCAGTCGGAGGGCAAGAGACCCAGTACTTC. Translating gives CAISESAVGGQETQYF.

The CDR3: CASSQDYRDYEQYF. The CDR3 DNA sequence: TGCGCCAGCAGCCAAGACTACAGGGACTACGAGCAGTACTTC. V usage is TRBV4-3 and J usage is TRBJ2-7; a weak D match, TRBD1 (6 bases). The length of the CDR3 is 14 residues. Germline V gene lookup returns CDR1 LGHNA and CDR2 YSLEER. The V and J ends lost 0 bases and 3 bases respectively, with 9 bases between them.

The CDR3 DNA sequence: TGTGCCAGCAGCGTAGCTACTACACCCGGCGTCCTGACTTTC. Translated: CASSVATTPGVLTF. The chain has TRBV9 and TRBJ2-6; no clear D. Trimming stripped 0 bases from V and 12 bases from J, with 13 bases between. The CDR3 contains 14 residues. Germline loops: CDR1 SGDLS, CDR2 YYNGEE.

This clonotype was counted only a few times. V is TRBV3-1 and J is TRBJ1-1; D is uncertain. Deletions cut 1 base from V and 11 bases from J, with 11 bases between. The CDR3 spans 12 residues. CDR1 LGHDT and CDR2 YNNKEL come from the germline V gene (reference sequence). For the CDR3, the DNA is TGTGCCAGCAGCCAAGTGATAGGGTCGGCTTTCTTT. Its protein product is CASSQVIGSAFF.

The rearrangement joins TRBV4-3 to TRBJ2-3; TRBD1 might be the D (6 bases). Germline lookup yields CDR1 LGHNA and CDR2 YSLEER. Trimming removed 5 bases at V and 3 bases at J, with 12 bases between. The CDR3 is made up of 14 amino acids. CDR3: CASSSRQGTDTQYF. The CDR3 DNA sequence: TGCGCCAGCAGCTCCCGTCAGGGGACAGATACGCAGTATTTT.

V usage is TRBV9 and J usage is TRBJ1-6, with TRBD1 matching over 10 bases. The germline CDR1 and CDR2 sequences are SGDLS and YYNGEE. Trimming at V came to 2 bases and at J to 8 bases, leaving 4 bases not matched to a gene. The CDR3 runs to 15 residues. Written as DNA, the CDR3 is TGTGCCAGCAGCGTCGACAGGGGGCTGTATTCACCCCTCCACTTT. Its translation is CASSVDRGLYSPLHF.

This sequence joins TRBV7-9 and TRBJ2-1; 7 bases line up with TRBD2. Per germline, CDR1 SEHNR and CDR2 FQNEAQ (reference sequence). After removal of 3 bases from V and 5 bases from J, the junction contained 4 bases not matched to a gene. The CDR3 has 14 amino acids. The CDR3 is CASSFRTRDNEQFF. CDR3 bases: TGTGCCAGCAGCTTCCGGACTAGGGACAATGAGCAGTTCTTC.

The gene calls are TRBV28 and TRBJ1-2, with a tentative D call TRBD1 (5 bases). The CDR3 is made up of 16 amino acids. Germline CDR1 and CDR2: MDHEN and SYDVKM. Trimming took 2 bases from V and 1 from J, leaving 14 bases between them. The CDR3 loop reads CASSLGTAEGNYGYTF. As DNA, the CDR3 is TGTGCCAGCAGTTTAGGGACGGCCGAAGGTAACTATGGCTACACCTTC.

In its sample, this clonotype was seen many times. CDR3 nucleotides: TGTGCCAGCTCAGGGGTTCCGAACACCGGGGAGCTGTTTTTT. This encodes CASSGVPNTGELFF. The chain carries TRBV4-2 and TRBJ2-2; D is possibly TRBD1 (6 bases). The germline V gene has CDR1 LGHNA and CDR2 YNFKEQ. Trimming removed 8 bases at V and 0 bases at J, with 10 bases between. The CDR3 has 14 amino acids.

V and J are TRBV27 and TRBJ2-7, with D perhaps assigned TRBD1 or TRBD2 (6 bases each). The CDR3 contains 16 residues. The V gene's germline CDR1 is MNHEY and CDR2 SMNVEV (reference sequence). V was cut by 5 bases and J by 2 bases, with 19 bases left in between. The CDR3 spells CASSPFQGTLAYEQYF. The CDR3 nucleotides read TGTGCCAGCAGTCCATTTCAGGGGACTCTCGCCTACGAGCAGTACTTC.

The chain has TRBV6-2 or TRBV6-3 and TRBJ1-2; 7 nucleotides agree with TRBD1. V shed 5 bases and J 3 bases; nucleotides not matched to a gene: 6. CDR3 length equals 14 residues. CDR1 and CDR2 (germline): MNHEY, SVGEGT. The chain's CDR3 is CASSVLDRDYGYTF. The CDR3 DNA reads as TGTGCCAGCAGTGTCCTTGACAGGGACTATGGCTACACCTTC.

In this sample, this clonotype turned up many times. This sequence joins TRBV4-2 and TRBJ2-5; D tentatively fits TRBD1 or TRBD2 (6 bases each). The CDR3 runs 16 residues. Germline V CDR1 and CDR2: LGHNA, YNFKEQ. Trimming took off 4 bases at V and 1 base at J, with 16 bases between the two ends. The DNA for the CDR3 is TGTGCCAGCAGCCGGAAGGGGGGCGCGCTCCAAGAGACCCAGTACTTC. As protein: CASSRKGGALQETQYF.

This chain links TRBV5-1 with TRBJ2-6; D not resolved. Deletions cut 5 bases from V and 2 bases from J, with 14 bases between. The CDR3 is 16 amino acids. CDR1 is SGHRS and CDR2 is YFSETQ in the germline V gene. CDR3 region: CASSFQSSPGANVLTF. The CDR3 DNA is TGCGCCAGCAGTTTCCAGAGTTCCCCTGGGGCCAACGTCCTGACTTTC. Full variable domain (outside the CDR3, taken from reference TRBV5-1 and TRBJ2-6): KAGVTQTPRYLIKTRGQQVTLSCSPISGHRSVSWYQQTPGQGLQFLFEYFSETQRNKGNFPGRFSGRQFSNSRSEMNVSTLELGDSALYLCASSFQSSPGANVLTFGAGSRLTVL.

The V gene is TRBV12-1, the J gene TRBJ2-3; TRBD1, as called in the table, went unchecked against the DNA. TRBV12-1 is a pseudogene segment. CDR3 length equals 15 residues. The CDR3: CASARLWGVVDTQYF. In nucleotides, the CDR3 is TGTGCCAGCGCTCGCCTTTGGGGGGTGGTAGATACGCAGTATTTT.